This T cell receptor beta chain was identified during a study of blood T cell repertoires in COVID-19. Study background: PBMCs, B-cell-depleted T cells, or T cells provided the cDNA or gDNA that made up the material.

Germline V gives CDR1 SQVTM, CDR2 ANQGSEA. CDR3 length: 15 amino acids. Clones were sequenced by immunoSEQ multiplex PCR, and TCRdb holds only the in-frame ones, with some missing. The repertoire holds around 37,000 clones, with around 89% as singletons. The chain uses TRBV29-1 and TRBJ2-2; 9 bases are shared with TRBD2. Sequenced sample: peripheral blood. The source is a man between 60 and 70 years old with active or convalescent COVID-19. The CDR3 DNA follows: TGCAGAAAAACTGTAGGCGGGAGGGCCGACGGGGAGCTGTTTTTT. Translation gives CRKTVGGRADGELFF.